This T cell receptor (beta chain) was captured by sequencing in a study of cytomegalovirus exposure and HLA in healthy donors. Findings of the study overall: The study labeled fewer than 200 TCR beta chains cytomegalovirus-associated. The dataset shows that most TCR sequences were rare, while some public TCRs occurred in many donors. According to a later analysis, TCR clusters from the first cohort tended to co-occur in the approximately 120 validation repertoires.

Germline assignment: CDR1 MNHEY and CDR2 SVGAGI. The CDR3 consists of 14 residues. V was shortened by 5 bases and J by 4 bases, with 15 bases between the two germline ends. The donors were members of the roughly 120-subject validation cohort (separate from the approximately 730-subject first cohort). Details on this clone: Its specificity is not known.

Profiled with immunoSEQ multiplex PCR; TCRdb holds only in-frame clones, not every one. The repertoire holds roughly 300,000 clones, with about 90% as singletons. Sequencing used PBMCs. This receptor was taken from a woman in her twenties or thirties in good health and CMV-seropositive. This chain links TRBV6-5 with TRBJ2-7; D is undetermined. The CDR3 region is CASSRRTSPYEQYF. The CDR3 bases are TGTGCCAGCAGTCGCCGGACCTCTCCATACGAGCAGTACTTC.